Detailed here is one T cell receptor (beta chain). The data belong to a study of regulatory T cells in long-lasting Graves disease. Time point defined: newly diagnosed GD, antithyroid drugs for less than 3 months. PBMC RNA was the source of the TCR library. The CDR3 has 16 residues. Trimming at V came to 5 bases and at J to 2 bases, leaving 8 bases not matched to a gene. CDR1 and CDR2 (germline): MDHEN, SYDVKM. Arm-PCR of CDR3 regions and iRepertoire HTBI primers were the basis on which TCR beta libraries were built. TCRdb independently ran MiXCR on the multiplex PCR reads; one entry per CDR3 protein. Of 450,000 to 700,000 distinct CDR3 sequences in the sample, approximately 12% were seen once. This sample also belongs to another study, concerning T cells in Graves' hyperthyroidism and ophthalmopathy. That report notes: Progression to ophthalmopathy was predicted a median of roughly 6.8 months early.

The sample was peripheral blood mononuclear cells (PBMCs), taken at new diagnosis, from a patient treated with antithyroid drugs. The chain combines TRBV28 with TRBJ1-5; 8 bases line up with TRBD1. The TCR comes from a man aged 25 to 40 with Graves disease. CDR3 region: CASSTRQGHGNQPQHF. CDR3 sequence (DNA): TGTGCCAGCAGTACTAGACAGGGGCATGGCAATCAGCCCCAGCATTTT.